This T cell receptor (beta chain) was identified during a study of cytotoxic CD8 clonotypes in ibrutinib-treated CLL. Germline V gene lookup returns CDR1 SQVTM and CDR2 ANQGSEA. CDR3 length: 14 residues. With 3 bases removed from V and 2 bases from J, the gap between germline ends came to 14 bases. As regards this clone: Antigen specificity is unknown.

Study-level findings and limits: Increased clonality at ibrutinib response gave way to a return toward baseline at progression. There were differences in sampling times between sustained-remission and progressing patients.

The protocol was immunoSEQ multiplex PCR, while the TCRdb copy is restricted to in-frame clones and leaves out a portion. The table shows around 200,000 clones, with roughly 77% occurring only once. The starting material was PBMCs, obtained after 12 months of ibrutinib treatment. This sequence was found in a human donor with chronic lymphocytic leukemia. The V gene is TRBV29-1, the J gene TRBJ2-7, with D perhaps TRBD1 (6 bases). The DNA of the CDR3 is TGCAGCGTTGATATCACAGGGTCGACCTACGAGCAGTACTTC. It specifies CSVDITGSTYEQYF.